These 26 T cell receptor beta chains share one sample of origin, sequenced in a study of neurological immune-mediated disorders. TCRdb itself ran the 5' RACE reads through MiXCR, one entry per CDR3 protein. In the table there are 84,000 or so distinct CDR3 sequences, approximately 13% of which are singletons. Time point here: longitudinal time-point 2. The sample consisted of PBMCs. The receptor set was obtained from a female donor with HTLV-1-associated myelopathy (HAM/TSP).

This clonotype was recorded at least ten times. V gene TRBV20-1 combines with J gene TRBJ2-5; D possibly corresponds to TRBD2 (6 bases). The length of the CDR3 is 14 residues. The V gene lost 5 bases and the J gene lost 4 bases, with 17 bases spanning the gap. CDR1 and CDR2 (germline): DFQATT, SNEGSKA (reference sequence). This CDR3 reads CSAFRRVPPETQYF. CDR3 sequence (DNA): TGCAGTGCTTTCCGGAGGGTGCCCCCAGAGACCCAGTACTTC.

The rearrangement uses TRBV18 and TRBJ2-7; D is possibly TRBD1 (6 bases). V was clipped by 3 bases and J by 4 bases, with 16 bases between them. The germline V gene has CDR1 KGHSH and CDR2 LQKENI. CDR3 length equals 15 residues. CDR3 loop: CASSPSTGGSYEQYF. CDR3 bases: TGTGCCAGCTCACCGTCGACAGGCGGATCTTACGAGCAGTACTTC.

In its sample, this clonotype was seen many times. This chain connects TRBV20-1 to TRBJ1-6; D gene unclear. CDR3 length: 15 amino acids. Deletions cut 6 bases from V and 0 bases from J, with 12 bases between. The V gene's germline CDR1 is DFQATT and CDR2 SNEGSKA (reference sequence). CDR3 sequence (DNA): TGCAGTGCCACGGACGGATCCTCCTATAATTCACCCCTCCACTTT. Translated: CSATDGSSYNSPLHF.

The table lists this clonotype with a few counts. The rearrangement links TRBV5-1 to TRBJ2-7; 10 positions agree with TRBD2. Germline CDR1 is SGHRS and CDR2 is YFSETQ. This CDR3 is built from 14 residues. Trimming cost V 7 bases and J 3 bases; bases outside gene matches: 7. The CDR3 protein is CASRPSGGNYEQYF. In DNA, the CDR3 is TGCGCCAGCCGTCCTAGCGGGGGCAACTACGAGCAGTACTTC.

This chain links TRBV20-1 with TRBJ2-1; 8 bases align to TRBD1. V shed 6 bases and J 6 bases; nucleotides not matched to a gene: 10. Per the germline V gene, CDR1 is DFQATT and CDR2 is SNEGSKA (reference sequence). The CDR3 spans 14 residues. The CDR3 nucleotides are TGCAGTGCCCCCAGGACAGGGCGCGCCAATGAGCAGTTCTTC. This sequence encodes CSAPRTGRANEQFF.

This clonotype has at least ten counts. The chain is built from TRBV7-9 and TRBJ2-1; 10 bases map to TRBD2. CDR3 length equals 18 residues. CDR1 and CDR2 (germline): SEHNR, FQNEAQ (reference sequence). The V gene end was trimmed by 1 base and the J gene end by 0 bases; junction bases not matched to a gene: 6. The CDR3 reads CASSLVVLAGNSYNEQFF. The CDR3 nucleotides are TGTGCCAGCAGCTTAGTGGTACTAGCGGGAAACTCCTACAATGAGCAGTTCTTC.

This clonotype was recorded at least ten times. The chain joins TRBV5-1 to TRBJ2-3; D may be TRBD2 (5 bases). This CDR3 has 16 residues. Germline-derived CDR1 and CDR2 are SGHRS and YFSETQ. V was cut by 0 bases and J by 5 bases, with 16 bases left in between. In DNA, the CDR3 is TGCGCCAGCAGCTTGGCCGGACGGCGGGCCCAAGATACGCAGTATTTT. The encoded protein is CASSLAGRRAQDTQYF.

This clonotype was observed a handful of times. The V call is TRBV2, the J call TRBJ1-2; the D is unclear. Trimming removed 6 bases at V and 7 bases at J, with 15 bases between. Germline CDR1 SNHLY, CDR2 FYNNEI. This CDR3 is built from 13 residues. Here the CDR3 reads CASRDGGIGGYTF. The DNA for the CDR3 is TGTGCCAGCAGGGATGGAGGGATAGGTGGCTACACCTTC. The complete variable domain, with remaining parts taken from reference TRBV2 and TRBJ1-2, reads EPEVTQTPSHQVTQMGQEVILRCVPISNHLYFYWYRQILGQKVEFLVSFYNNEISEKSEIFDDQFSVERPDGSNFTLKIRSTKLEDSAMYFCASRDGGIGGYTFGSGTRLTVV.

The chain links TRBV4-2 to TRBJ2-4, with 7 bases fitting TRBD1. With V trimmed by 5 bases and J by 9 bases, 7 bases remained unmatched. Germline CDR1 LGHNA, CDR2 YNFKEQ. The CDR3 is 13 amino acids. The CDR3 nucleotides read TGTGCCAGCAGCTCTACAGGGGAAGGCATTCAGTACTTC. The encoded protein is CASSSTGEGIQYF.

This clonotype was recorded at least ten times. The gene calls are TRBV28 and TRBJ2-3; D not certain. Per the germline V gene, CDR1 is MDHEN and CDR2 is SYDVKM. The CDR3 is made up of 14 amino acids. V gave up 6 bases and J gave up 4 bases, with 14 bases separating them. The CDR3 DNA reads TGTGCCAGCAGGGTCCCTGGACGCCCAGATACGCAGTATTTT. It specifies CASRVPGRPDTQYF. Together with reference TRBV28 and TRBJ2-3, the CDR3 gives the full variable domain: DVKVTQSSRYLVKRTGEKVFLECVQDMDHENMFWYRQDPGLGLRLIYFSYDVKMKEKGDIPEGYSVSREKKERFSLILESASTNQTSMYLCASRVPGRPDTQYFGPGTRLTVL.

The genes are TRBV12-3 or TRBV12-4 and TRBJ2-3; TRBD1 matches at 10 bases. The CDR3 has 15 amino acids. V was pared by 7 bases and J by 0 bases, with 4 bases of the junction left unmatched. The CDR3 coding sequence is TGTGCCAGCACCCCGGGACAGGGGAGCACAGATACGCAGTATTTT. The encoded protein is CASTPGQGSTDTQYF.

Many counts were recorded for this clonotype. CDR3: CASSPRTSGGAGETQYF. The CDR3 nucleotides are TGCGCCAGCAGCCCCCGGACTAGCGGGGGGGCTGGGGAGACCCAGTACTTC. The genes are TRBV4-1 and TRBJ2-5, with TRBD2 identical over 15 bases. This CDR3 region has 17 residues. CDR1 is MGHRA and CDR2 is YSYEKL in the germline V gene. V lost 4 bases and J lost 5; bases outside the gene matches: 8.

This clonotype was seen at least ten times. This rearrangement joins TRBV11-2 to TRBJ2-7; D is undetermined. Trimming removed 0 bases from V and 3 bases from J, with 9 bases in between. The CDR3 runs to 14 residues. Looked up from germline, CDR1 is SGHAT and CDR2 is FQNNGV. The CDR3: CASSLDRHGYEQYF. Written as DNA, the CDR3 is TGTGCCAGCAGCTTAGATCGGCACGGCTACGAGCAGTACTTC.

This clonotype was found many times. One junction end disagrees with the germline gene, perhaps due to a read error. The J gene is TRBJ2-1, the V gene TRBV15, with a weak D call TRBD1 (6 bases). This CDR3 contains 15 residues. CDR1 LNHNV and CDR2 YYDKDF come from the germline V gene (reference sequence). The CDR3 bases are TGTGCTACCAGCAGTACAGGGAGCTCCTACAATGAGCAGTTCTTC. Residues: CATSSTGSSYNEQFF.

Note on this clonotype: This may be a read error, as it is one base from a much larger clone. V is TRBV20-1 and J is TRBJ2-3; 7 nucleotides match TRBD2. The length of the CDR3 is 11 residues. Germline values: CDR1 DFQATT, CDR2 SNEGSKA (reference sequence). DNA of the CDR3: TGCGTTTTAGCGGGCACAGATACGCATTATTTT. Translating it yields CVLAGTDTHYF.

This clonotype was counted at least ten times. This chain uses TRBV6-6 with TRBJ2-1; D could derive from TRBD1 or TRBD2 (5 bases each). CDR3 length: 13 amino acids. V lost 10 bases, J lost 6 bases, and 16 bases lay in between. Per the germline V gene, CDR1 is MNHNY and CDR2 is SVGAGI (reference sequence). CDR3 DNA: TGTGCCACAGGAAAAAAAGGGACCAATGAGCAGTTCTTC. This encodes CATGKKGTNEQFF.

The sample holds many counts of this clonotype. The V call is TRBV6-6, the J call TRBJ1-1; 10 nucleotides match TRBD1. Germline CDR1 reads MNHNY; CDR2 reads SVGAGI (reference sequence). V lost 5 bases to trimming and J lost 0 bases; unmatched junction nucleotides: 3. This CDR3 comprises 15 residues. The CDR3 DNA is TGTGCCAGCAGTGGGGACAGGGGACTGAACACTGAAGCTTTCTTT. As protein: CASSGDRGLNTEAFF.

This clonotype was found many times. V and J are TRBV5-1 and TRBJ2-1, with D possibly matching TRBD2 (5 bases). This CDR3 has 14 residues. CDR1 SGHRS and CDR2 YFSETQ come from the germline V gene. V was shortened by 0 bases and J by 6 bases, with 10 bases between the two germline ends. CDR3 nucleotides: TGCGCCAGCAGCTTGGAAGGACTCTTCAATGAGCAGTTCTTC. This gives the protein CASSLEGLFNEQFF. Supplemented by reference TRBV5-1 and TRBJ2-1, the full variable domain reads KAGVTQTPRYLIKTRGQQVTLSCSPISGHRSVSWYQQTPGQGLQFLFEYFSETQRNKGNFPGRFSGRQFSNSRSEMNVSTLELGDSALYLCASSLEGLFNEQFFGPGTRLTVL.

The chain employs TRBV28 and TRBJ2-3; possible D gene TRBD2, 6 bases. V lost 5 bases, J lost 2 bases, and 11 bases lay in between. CDR3 length: 14 amino acids. Germline loops: CDR1 MDHEN, CDR2 SYDVKM. CDR3 in amino acids: CASSGRGVTDTQYF. The DNA of the CDR3 is TGTGCCAGCAGTGGGCGGGGTGTCACAGATACGCAGTATTTT.

This clonotype was detected only a few times. The rearrangement links TRBV5-1 to TRBJ2-7; D perhaps matches TRBD1 (6 bases). V was trimmed by 4 bases and J by 7 bases, leaving 27 bases between them. Germline CDR1 is SGHRS and CDR2 is YFSETQ. The CDR3 is 17 residues long. The CDR3: CASSMRGMGHFHREQYF. As DNA, the CDR3 is TGCGCCAGCAGCATGCGCGGAATGGGACACTTCCACCGGGAGCAGTACTTC.

Concerning this clonotype itself: A read error may be the cause here, since a much bigger clone is one base away. The genes are TRBV5-1 and TRBJ2-7; TRBD2 might be the D (6 bases). Germline assignment: CDR1 SGHRS and CDR2 YFSETQ. This CDR3 has 14 residues. V shed 1 base and J shed 9 bases, with 17 bases lying between them. The CDR3 here is CASSLTPGEARQYF. In DNA, the CDR3 is TGCGCCAGCAGCTTGACTCCGGGGGAGGCGAGGCAGTACTTC.

This clonotype was counted many times. The chain couples TRBV10-2 to TRBJ2-3; 9 bases agree with TRBD2. There are 17 residues in the CDR3. Trimming cost V 6 bases and J 1 base; bases outside gene matches: 11. Germline CDR1 WSHSY, CDR2 SAAADI. The CDR3 nucleotides read TGCGCCAGCAGACATCATCGGGCGGGGGGGGGCACAGATACGCAGTATTTT. Residues: CASRHHRAGGGTDTQYF.

This clonotype showed up many times. The chain links TRBV5-1 to TRBJ1-2; D possibly corresponds to TRBD1 (6 bases). The CDR3 extends over 15 amino acids. CDR1 is SGHRS and CDR2 is YFSETQ in the germline V gene. Between the trimmed V and J ends, which lost 2 bases and 6 bases, there was a span of 17 bases. The DNA for the CDR3 is TGCGCCAGCAGCTTCAGTCAGGGGCCGTACGATGGCTACACCTTC. Encoded protein: CASSFSQGPYDGYTF.

In this sample, this clonotype turned up many times. A read error may account for a junction end that differs from germline. The gene calls are TRBV3-1 and TRBJ2-7, with TRBD2 matching 9 bases. Germline-derived CDR1 and CDR2 are LGHDT and YNNKEL (reference sequence). This CDR3 is built from 15 residues. The DNA of the CDR3 is TGTGCCAGCAGCCAAACTAGCGGGTTATCCTACGAACAGTACTTC. It yields the protein CASSQTSGLSYEQYF.

This clonotype was observed many times. The chain carries TRBV20-1 and TRBJ2-1, with a weak D call TRBD2 (5 bases). Germline CDR1 is DFQATT and CDR2 is SNEGSKA (reference sequence). V lost 3 bases and J lost 10, with 19 bases in between. This CDR3 region has 14 residues. This CDR3 is CSARPWTGLEEQFF. The CDR3 region has the DNA TGCAGTGCTAGGCCCTGGACGGGGTTGGAGGAGCAGTTCTTC.

For this clonotype: Compared with germline, one end of the junction differs, possibly owing to a read error. The chain carries TRBV12-3 or TRBV12-4 and TRBJ2-1, with 7 bases that match TRBD2. CDR3 length equals 15 residues. CDR3 residues: CTSKPRGGAYNEQFF. The CDR3 DNA reads as TGTACCAGCAAACCCCGCGGGGGAGCCTACAATGAGCAATTCTTC.